These T cell receptor beta chains were read from a single sample in a study of breast tumors, draining lymph nodes, adjacent tissues. One entry per CDR3 protein results from TCRdb running MiXCR on the multiplex PCR reads. This sample has fewer than 140,000 distinct CDR3 sequences, with less than 40% found just once. The specimen was axillary lymph node tissue. Receptor source: a female donor with breast cancer. Some clones in this sample may be carry-over from other donors' samples. CDR3s leave out the opening cysteine and the closing phenylalanine or tryptophan.

j_gene	v_gene	CDR3aa
TRBJ2-5	TRBV20-1	SAGRGIQEAQY
TRBJ1-4	TRBV7-3	ASSWLAGGAKKLF
TRBJ1-2	TRBV28	ASSLPNRERGYT
TRBJ2-1	TRBV15	ATSRVLLAGGGGNEQF
TRBJ1-5	TRBV6-1	ASRGRSTGGYQPQH
TRBJ1-5	TRBV6-1	ARGHSTGSRQPQH
TRBJ1-6	TRBV9	ASSVGTEGNSPLH
TRBJ2-1	TRBV5-1	ASSFIGDYNEQF
TRBJ1-1	TRBV7-3	ASSSPGQGMNTEAF
TRBJ2-7	TRBV10-3	AISEGSHEQY
TRBJ2-6	TRBV28	ASSSTGTSGANVLT
TRBJ1-2	TRBV12-5	ASGLVLSGNYGYT
TRBJ1-4	TRBV29-1	SVEAGEKLF
TRBJ2-7	TRBV27	ASSLYPQGLYEQY
TRBJ1-6	TRBV20-1	SASAESYNSPLH
TRBJ2-5	TRBV7-9	ASSSTKQGAQGETQY
TRBJ2-5	TRBV5-4	ASSLGLAAQETQY
TRBJ2-6	TRBV10-3	AIGDSGANALT
TRBJ2-3	TRBV5-1	AGSLEGRSTDTQY
TRBJ1-2	TRBV7-9	ASSYTDYGYT
TRBJ1-2	TRBV6-5	ANGEGANYGYT
TRBJ2-5	TRBV29-1	SVGGLARGETQY
TRBJ1-5	TRBV6-1	ASSEKGVDNQPQH
TRBJ2-7	TRBV5-1	ASSGGTGGSYEQY
TRBJ2-7	TRBV18	ASSPGEFEQY
TRBJ1-1	TRBV28	ASRGQVETEAF
TRBJ1-2	TRBV20-1	SADPAAGLRDYGYT
TRBJ1-1	TRBV19	ASQRQAWMNTEAF
TRBJ2-3	TRBV5-1	ASSSQGGVDTQY
TRBJ1-1	TRBV19	ASILTGGNTEAF
TRBJ1-1	TRBV9	ASGVGTGGAGETEAF
TRBJ1-6	TRBV25-1	AGSELQATQPLH
TRBJ2-5	TRBV20-1	SARTSGASPQETQY
TRBJ2-2	TRBV6-4	ASSPRLAGPPRWNTGELF
TRBJ2-7	TRBV6-1	ASSEAPGQPRYEQY
TRBJ2-3	TRBV9	ASSVGTASTDTQY
TRBJ1-1	TRBV6-6	ASSTTGVSEAF
TRBJ1-2	TRBV15	ATSRGSLGGADGYT
TRBJ2-1	TRBV29-1	SLAAGGTAREQF
TRBJ2-3	TRBV12-3/TRBV12-4	ASISAATDTQY
TRBJ2-7	TRBV4-1	ASSQDSRRRQY
TRBJ2-7	TRBV7-8	ASSLVSGGTYEQY
TRBJ2-3	TRBV7-3	ASSPAGGSGNTQY
TRBJ2-6	TRBV7-9	ASSATSELTCLTSGANVLT
TRBJ2-7	TRBV6-5	ASSRGSDWEQY
TRBJ2-3	TRBV6-1	ASSRDPHASDTQY
TRBJ2-7	TRBV20-1	SARSPGQGPYEQY
NA	TRBV5-4	ATGTEVLDTQH
TRBJ1-2	TRBV27	ASSPGDSLGPNYGYT
TRBJ1-1	TRBV5-8	ASSPGPSGTEAF
TRBJ2-7	TRBV5-1	ASTASAGGEQY
TRBJ2-5	TRBV28	ASSYSGGAETQY
TRBJ1-3	TRBV20-1	KLAGGNTIY
TRBJ2-3	TRBV9	ASSVGHSTDTQY
TRBJ2-1	TRBV9	ASAGLGDNEQF
TRBJ2-5	TRBV9	ASSVQGAPQETQY
TRBJ1-5	TRBV20-1	SARPLTGTANSNQPQH
TRBJ2-3	TRBV20-1	SARVRPAGTDTQY
TRBJ2-3	TRBV5-4	ASSTGPNFSTDTQY